The clone carrying this T cell receptor beta chain was seen a handful of times. V shed 8 bases and J shed 3 bases, with 11 bases lying between them. The CDR3 is made up of 12 amino acids. Germline CDR1 reads MNHEY; CDR2 reads SVGAGI. The age range of participants was about 18 to 89 years, with residence in approximately 25 US areas. Assignment of participants to cohorts was predicated upon participant-reported clinical history. This sample was taken from a study of blood T cell repertoires in COVID-19. Study-wide background: Whether acute or convalescent, the COVID-19 samples came from the United States, Italy and Spain.

In the authors' workflow: It was from reference gene primer amplification that nucleated cell counts were estimated. Profiling relied on immunoSEQ multiplex PCR, and the TCRdb table lists in-frame clones only, not all of them. V and J calls and clone size come straight from that table; D and trimming were deduced from the DNA. The sample includes some 190,000 clones, around 80% of them seen just once. The source of this sequence is a man aged 55 to 70 who had been exposed to COVID-19. This chain joins TRBV6-5 and TRBJ2-7; tentative D call: TRBD1 (7 bases). The sample consisted of PBMCs or T cells enriched from blood (not recorded which). In nucleotides, the CDR3 is TGTGCCAGCTTGCGGGACAGCTACGAGCAGTACTTC. Translated: CASLRDSYEQYF.